A selection of T cell receptor beta chains follows, all from one sample in a study of a mutant IDH1 vaccine in newly diagnosed glioma. Generated by immunoSEQ multiplex PCR, the TCRdb table keeps only in-frame clones and is missing some. Seen here are some 47,000 clones, approximately 81% observed once, and the top ten hold approximately 4.7%. Antigen specificity for these receptors is unknown. Sequences were derived from PBMCs, sampled from a glioma patient whose treatment included an IDH1 peptide vaccine. These receptor sequences come from a woman aged 35 to 49 with glioma. Some clones in this sample may be carry-over from other donors' samples. CDR3s leave out the opening cysteine and the closing phenylalanine or tryptophan. Each record gives: V gene, J gene, clone size, CDR3 protein. Not every row has a clone size; where given, it reads once, few, many or a size class.

V gene: TRBV29-1
J gene: TRBJ2-1
clone size: NA
CDR3 protein: SGRGAGDYNEQF

V gene: TRBV12-5
J gene: TRBJ2-6
clone size: NA
CDR3 protein: ASCLGQGANVLT

V gene: TRBV29-1
J gene: TRBJ1-2
clone size: NA
CDR3 protein: SARDSLYGYT

V gene: TRBV4-2
J gene: TRBJ2-7
clone size: NA
CDR3 protein: ASSQVAGRSYEQY

V gene: TRBV4-3
J gene: NA
clone size: NA
CDR3 protein: ASSRYTGVSYEQY

V gene: TRBV19
J gene: TRBJ1-2
clone size: NA
CDR3 protein: ASSMLSQVIT

V gene: TRBV10-3
J gene: TRBJ1-3
clone size: NA
CDR3 protein: AISDGTGNGNTIY

V gene: TRBV28
J gene: TRBJ1-5
clone size: NA
CDR3 protein: ASSNRKTGSNQPQH

V gene: TRBV19
J gene: TRBJ1-6
clone size: NA
CDR3 protein: ASSYRDSPLH

V gene: TRBV5-1
J gene: TRBJ2-7
clone size: few
CDR3 protein: ASSTKQGATRYEQY

V gene: TRBV7-9
J gene: TRBJ1-3
clone size: few
CDR3 protein: ASSFPGPSSGNTIY

V gene: TRBV6-5
J gene: TRBJ1-6
clone size: medium-sized
CDR3 protein: ASSYFGGSSPLH

V gene: TRBV28
J gene: TRBJ2-5
clone size: NA
CDR3 protein: ASSLLESGKETQY

V gene: TRBV13
J gene: TRBJ1-2
clone size: NA
CDR3 protein: ASSSRDGESSNYGYT

V gene: TRBV7-8
J gene: TRBJ2-1
clone size: NA
CDR3 protein: ASSLPTGFNEQF

V gene: TRBV19
J gene: TRBJ1-2
clone size: NA
CDR3 protein: ASSIPNRRGTNGYT

V gene: TRBV7-9
J gene: TRBJ2-5
clone size: NA
CDR3 protein: ASSVGQAETQY

V gene: TRBV29-1
J gene: TRBJ1-4
clone size: NA
CDR3 protein: SGQGGEKLF

V gene: TRBV28
J gene: TRBJ2-2
clone size: NA
CDR3 protein: ASSTSGNTGELF

V gene: TRBV28
J gene: TRBJ2-3
clone size: NA
CDR3 protein: ASSLPGGGGADTQY

V gene: TRBV10-3
J gene: TRBJ2-5
clone size: NA
CDR3 protein: AISESREETQY

V gene: TRBV18
J gene: TRBJ1-1
clone size: NA
CDR3 protein: ASSPRGGGITEAF

V gene: TRBV27
J gene: TRBJ1-5
clone size: NA
CDR3 protein: ASSLVRGSGNQPQH

V gene: TRBV4-1
J gene: TRBJ2-7
clone size: once
CDR3 protein: ASSRAWPRLYEQY

V gene: TRBV29-1
J gene: TRBJ1-1
clone size: few
CDR3 protein: SVLLGGRVETEAF

V gene: TRBV11-1
J gene: TRBJ1-2
clone size: NA
CDR3 protein: ASSSTNYGYT

V gene: TRBV6-6
J gene: TRBJ1-5
clone size: NA
CDR3 protein: ASRRQGTGQPQH

V gene: TRBV11-2
J gene: TRBJ2-6
clone size: once
CDR3 protein: ASSLDRQSSGANVLT

V gene: TRBV11-2
J gene: TRBJ1-5
clone size: NA
CDR3 protein: ASRSDGTGGNQPQH

V gene: TRBV7-8
J gene: TRBJ2-1
clone size: NA
CDR3 protein: ASYRDRPPEQF

V gene: TRBV9
J gene: TRBJ1-2
clone size: NA
CDR3 protein: ASSVEGMSGYT